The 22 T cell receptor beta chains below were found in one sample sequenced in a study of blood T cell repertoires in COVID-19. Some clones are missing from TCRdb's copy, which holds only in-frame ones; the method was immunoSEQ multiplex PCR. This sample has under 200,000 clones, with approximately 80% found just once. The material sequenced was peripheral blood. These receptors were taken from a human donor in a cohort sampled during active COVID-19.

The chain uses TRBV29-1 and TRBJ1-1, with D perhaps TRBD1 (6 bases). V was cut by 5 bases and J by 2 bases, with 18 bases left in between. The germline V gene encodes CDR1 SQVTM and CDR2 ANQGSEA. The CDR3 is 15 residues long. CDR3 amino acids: CSVRGERGGNTEAFF. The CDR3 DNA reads TGCAGCGTTCGAGGAGAGCGAGGGGGAAACACTGAAGCTTTCTTT. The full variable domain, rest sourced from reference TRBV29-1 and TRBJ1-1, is SAVISQKPSRDICQRGTSLTIQCQVDSQVTMMFWYRQQPGQSLTLIATANQGSEATYESGFVIDKFPISRPNLTFSTLTVSNMSPEDSSIYLCSVRGERGGNTEAFFGQGTRLTVV.

The CDR3 DNA reads as TGTGCCAGCTTACGAGGGGGGGCCCACAATGAGCAGTTCTTC. Protein product: CASLRGGAHNEQFF. The chain couples TRBV7-2 to TRBJ2-1; D may be TRBD2 (7 bases). The CDR3 extends over 14 amino acids. Looked up from germline, CDR1 is SGHTA and CDR2 is FQGNSA. V was cut by 8 bases and J by 5 bases, with 16 bases left in between.

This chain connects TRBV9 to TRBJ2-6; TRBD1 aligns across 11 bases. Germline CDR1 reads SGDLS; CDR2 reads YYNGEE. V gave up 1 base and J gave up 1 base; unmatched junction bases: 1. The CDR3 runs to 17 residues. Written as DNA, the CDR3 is TGTGCCAGCAGCGTAAGGGACAGGGGGTCTGGGGCCAACGTCCTGACTTTC. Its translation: CASSVRDRGSGANVLTF.

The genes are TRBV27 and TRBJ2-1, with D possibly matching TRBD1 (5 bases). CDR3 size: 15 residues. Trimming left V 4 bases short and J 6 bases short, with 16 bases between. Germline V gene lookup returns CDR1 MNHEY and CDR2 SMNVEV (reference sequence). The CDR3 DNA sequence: TGTGCCAGCAGTTCACAGGCCCCCACCCGCAATGAGCAGTTCTTC. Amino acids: CASSSQAPTRNEQFF.

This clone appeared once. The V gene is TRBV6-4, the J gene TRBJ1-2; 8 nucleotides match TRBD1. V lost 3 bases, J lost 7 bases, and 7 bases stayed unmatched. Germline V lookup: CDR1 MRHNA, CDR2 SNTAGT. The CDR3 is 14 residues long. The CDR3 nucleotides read TGTGCCAGCAGTGAGAGGCAGGGGGCCGGTGGCTACACCTTC. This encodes CASSERQGAGGYTF.

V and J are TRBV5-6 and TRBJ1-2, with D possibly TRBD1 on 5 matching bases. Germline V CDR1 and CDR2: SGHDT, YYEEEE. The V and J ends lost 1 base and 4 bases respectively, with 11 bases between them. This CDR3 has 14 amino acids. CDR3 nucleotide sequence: TGTGCCAGCAGCTTGAGCACAGGAACCTATGGCTACACCTTC. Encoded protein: CASSLSTGTYGYTF.

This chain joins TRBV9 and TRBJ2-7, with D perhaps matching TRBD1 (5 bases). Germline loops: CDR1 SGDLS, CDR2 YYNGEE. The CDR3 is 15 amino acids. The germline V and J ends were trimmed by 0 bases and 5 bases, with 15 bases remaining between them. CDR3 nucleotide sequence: TGTGCCAGCAGCGTAGTGGGCAGGGATTTTGACGAGCAGTACTTC. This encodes CASSVVGRDFDEQYF. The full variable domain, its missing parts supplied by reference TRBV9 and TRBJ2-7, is DSGVTQTPKHLITATGQRVTLRCSPRSGDLSVYWYQQSLDQGLQFLIQYYNGEERAKGNILERFSAQQFPDLHSELNLSSLELGDSALYFCASSVVGRDFDEQYFGPGTRLTVT.

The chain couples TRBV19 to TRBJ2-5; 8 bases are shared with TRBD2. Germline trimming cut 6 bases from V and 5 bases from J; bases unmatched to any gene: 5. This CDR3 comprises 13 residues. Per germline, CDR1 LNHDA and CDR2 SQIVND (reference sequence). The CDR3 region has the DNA TGTGCCAGTAGGGGACTAGTGGGGGAGACCCAGTACTTC. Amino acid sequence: CASRGLVGETQYF.

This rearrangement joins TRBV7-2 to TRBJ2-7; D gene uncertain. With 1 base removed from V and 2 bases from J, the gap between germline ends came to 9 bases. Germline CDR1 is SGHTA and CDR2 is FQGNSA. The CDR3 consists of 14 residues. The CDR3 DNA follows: TGTGCCAGCAGCTTAGAGACACGTACCTACGAGCAGTACTTC. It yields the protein CASSLETRTYEQYF.

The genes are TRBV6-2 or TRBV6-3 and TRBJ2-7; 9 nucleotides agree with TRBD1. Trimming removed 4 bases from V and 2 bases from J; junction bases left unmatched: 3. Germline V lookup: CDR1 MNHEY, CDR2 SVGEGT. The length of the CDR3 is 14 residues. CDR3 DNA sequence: TGTGCCAGCAGTTCCGGGACAGGGACCTACGAGCAGTACTTC. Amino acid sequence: CASSSGTGTYEQYF.

The CDR3 DNA sequence: TGCGCCAGCAGTGACCGACTAGCGGGAGGAGGGGAGCAGTACTTC. Residues: CASSDRLAGGGEQYF. The chain employs TRBV10-1 and TRBJ2-7, with 13 bases that match TRBD2. The CDR3 runs to 15 residues. Germline V gene sequence: CDR1 WNHNN, CDR2 SYGVQD (reference sequence). V lost 3 bases, J lost 7 bases, and 6 bases stayed unmatched.

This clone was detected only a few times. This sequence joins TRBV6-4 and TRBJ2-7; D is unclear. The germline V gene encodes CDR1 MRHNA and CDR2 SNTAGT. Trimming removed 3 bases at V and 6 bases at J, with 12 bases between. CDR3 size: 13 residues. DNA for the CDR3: TGTGCCAGCAGTGAAGGCCAGGAATCCGAGCAGTACTTC. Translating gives CASSEGQESEQYF.

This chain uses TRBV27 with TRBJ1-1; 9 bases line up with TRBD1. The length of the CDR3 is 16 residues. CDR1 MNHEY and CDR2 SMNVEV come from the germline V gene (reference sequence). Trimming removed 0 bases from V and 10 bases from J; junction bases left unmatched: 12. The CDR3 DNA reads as TGTGCCAGCAGTTTATCGGTGACAGGGGGACCCGGTGGAGCTTTCTTT. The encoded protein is CASSLSVTGGPGGAFF.

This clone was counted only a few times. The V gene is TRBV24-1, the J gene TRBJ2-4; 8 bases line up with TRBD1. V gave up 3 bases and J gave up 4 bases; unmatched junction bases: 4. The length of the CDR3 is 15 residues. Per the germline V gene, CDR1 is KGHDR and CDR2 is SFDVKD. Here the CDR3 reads CATSDIDRGKNIQYF. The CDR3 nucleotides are TGTGCCACCAGTGATATCGACAGGGGAAAAAACATTCAGTACTTC.

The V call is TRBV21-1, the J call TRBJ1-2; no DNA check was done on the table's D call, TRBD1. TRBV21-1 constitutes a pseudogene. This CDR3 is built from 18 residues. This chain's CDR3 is CASSKEPFSRTGVSGYTF. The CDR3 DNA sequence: TGTGCCAGCAGCAAAGAGCCCTTTAGCCGGACAGGGGTTAGTGGCTACACCTTC.

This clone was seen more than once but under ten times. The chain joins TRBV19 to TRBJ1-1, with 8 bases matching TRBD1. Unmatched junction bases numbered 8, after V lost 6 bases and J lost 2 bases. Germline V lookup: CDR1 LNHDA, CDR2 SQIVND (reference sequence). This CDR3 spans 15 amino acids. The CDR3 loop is CASSPGDRRNTEAFF. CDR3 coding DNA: TGTGCCAGTAGCCCTGGGGACAGGCGAAACACTGAAGCTTTCTTT.

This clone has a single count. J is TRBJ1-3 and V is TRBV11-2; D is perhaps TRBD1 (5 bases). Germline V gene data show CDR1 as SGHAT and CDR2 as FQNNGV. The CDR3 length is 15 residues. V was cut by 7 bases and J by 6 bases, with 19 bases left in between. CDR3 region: CASTRGGVTENTIYF. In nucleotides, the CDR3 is TGTGCCAGCACTCGGGGCGGGGTAACTGAAAACACCATATATTTT.

The DNA of the CDR3 is TGTGCCAGCAGCTTGGTGGCGGATAGCAATCAGCCCCAGCATTTT. Translation gives CASSLVADSNQPQHF. This sequence joins TRBV5-5 and TRBJ1-5; no definite D call. Trimming took off 0 bases at V and 0 bases at J, with 7 bases between the two ends. CDR3 size: 15 residues. The germline V gene has CDR1 SGHKS and CDR2 YYEKEE (reference sequence).

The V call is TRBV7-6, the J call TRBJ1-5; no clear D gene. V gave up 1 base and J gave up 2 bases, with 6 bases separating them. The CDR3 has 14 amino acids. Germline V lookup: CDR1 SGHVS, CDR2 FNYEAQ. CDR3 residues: CASSLEGGNQPQHF. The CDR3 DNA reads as TGTGCCAGCAGCTTAGAGGGAGGCAATCAGCCCCAGCATTTT. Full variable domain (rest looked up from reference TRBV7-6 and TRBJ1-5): GAGVSQSPRYKVTKRGQDVALRCDPISGHVSLYWYRQALGQGPEFLTYFNYEAQQDKSGLPNDRFSAERPEGSISTLTIQRTEQRDSAMYRCASSLEGGNQPQHFGDGTRLSIL.

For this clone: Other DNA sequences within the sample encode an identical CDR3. CDR3 bases: TGTGCCAGCAGCCCCGGGACAGATAACTATGGCTACACCTTC. Translated, it gives CASSPGTDNYGYTF. The V gene is TRBV7-9, the J gene TRBJ1-2, with 7 bases identical to TRBD1. V gave up 5 bases and J gave up 1 base; unmatched junction bases: 4. The CDR3 has 14 amino acids. Germline V gene sequence: CDR1 SEHNR, CDR2 FQNEAQ (reference sequence).

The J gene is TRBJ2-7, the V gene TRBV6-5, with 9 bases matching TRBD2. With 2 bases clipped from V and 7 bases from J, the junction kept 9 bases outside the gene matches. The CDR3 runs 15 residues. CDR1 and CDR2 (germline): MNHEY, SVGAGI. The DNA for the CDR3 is TGTGCCAGCAGTTACCCAAGCGGGGGGTTAGGTGAGCAGTACTTC. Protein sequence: CASSYPSGGLGEQYF.

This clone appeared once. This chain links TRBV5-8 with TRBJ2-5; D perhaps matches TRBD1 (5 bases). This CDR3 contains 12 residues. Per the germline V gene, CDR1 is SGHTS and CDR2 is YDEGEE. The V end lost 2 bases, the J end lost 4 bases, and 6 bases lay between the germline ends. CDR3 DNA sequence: TGTGCCAGCAGCTTAAGGGGAGAGACCCAGTACTTC. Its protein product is CASSLRGETQYF.